This passage covers 10 T cell receptor beta chains from one sample sequenced in a study of read filtering for tumor transcriptome and immune sequencing. From roughly 390 ng of RNA, a library with molecular barcoded alpha/delta and beta/gamma adaptors was made. Each CDR3 protein is one row after TCRdb ran MiXCR on the reads. Here the sample spans about 57,000 distinct CDR3 sequences, roughly 14% being singletons. Sequenced: a population of CD138-negative cells sorted from bone marrow. The receptor set was obtained from a donor aged 40 or older with multiple myeloma.

V usage is TRBV7-2 and J usage is TRBJ1-3; D gene unclear. V lost 5 bases and J 0 bases, leaving 11 bases between the germline ends. This CDR3 region has 15 residues. Germline CDR1 and CDR2: SGHTA and FQGNSA. CDR3 in amino acids: CASSGGRNSGNTIYF. DNA of the CDR3: TGTGCCAGCAGCGGAGGACGGAACTCTGGAAACACCATATATTTT.

The J gene is TRBJ2-7, the V gene TRBV7-9; D may be TRBD1 or TRBD2 (5 bases each). Germline loops: CDR1 SEHNR, CDR2 FQNEAQ (reference sequence). V was shortened by 5 bases and J by 7 bases, with 9 bases between the two germline ends. This CDR3 contains 11 residues. The DNA for the CDR3 is TGTGCCAGCAGCCCGGGGCGGGAGCAGTACTTC. Encoded protein: CASSPGREQYF.

This clonotype has a count of ten or more. V is TRBV5-1 and J is TRBJ2-1, with 9 bases identical to TRBD2. CDR1 is SGHRS and CDR2 is YFSETQ in the germline V gene. CDR3 length equals 18 residues. The junction had 12 bases not matched to a gene; V was cut back by 0 bases and J by 5 bases. CDR3 region: CASSLGGTAGGKDNEQFF. CDR3 coding DNA: TGCGCCAGCAGCTTGGGGGGGACGGCGGGAGGGAAAGACAATGAGCAGTTCTTC.

In this sample, this clonotype turned up a few times. Just one base apart from a much larger clone, this may be a read error. The chain recombines TRBV29-1 with TRBJ2-1; 8 positions agree with TRBD2. The germline V gene has CDR1 SQVTM and CDR2 ANQGSEA. V lost 4 bases and J lost 6; bases outside the gene matches: 8. This CDR3 is 14 amino acids long. The CDR3 reads CSVAVWTSSNEQFF. The CDR3 DNA is TGCAGCGTTGCTGTATGGACTAGCAGCAATGAGCAGTTCTTC.

This clonotype has at least ten counts. The V and J genes are TRBV5-1 and TRBJ1-1; D gene ambiguous. CDR3 length equals 14 residues. V was trimmed by 3 bases and J by 4 bases, leaving 13 bases between them. Germline lookup yields CDR1 SGHRS and CDR2 YFSETQ. CDR3 amino acids: CASSSTAGVTEAFF. The CDR3 DNA reads TGCGCCAGCAGCTCCACCGCGGGAGTCACTGAAGCTTTCTTT.

This clonotype has a count of ten or more. This chain links TRBV4-2 with TRBJ2-2; D unresolved. The CDR3 runs 15 residues. Trimming stripped 1 base from V and 6 bases from J, with 12 bases between. Germline-derived CDR1 and CDR2 are LGHNA and YNFKEQ. In DNA, the CDR3 is TGTGCCAGCAGCCAAGTTGGCCTGGCGTCCGGGGAGCTGTTTTTT. It encodes CASSQVGLASGELFF.

The table lists this clonotype with a few counts. The CDR3 sequence: CASSTSTGELFF. The DNA for the CDR3 is TGTGCCAGCTCAACTTCCACCGGGGAGCTGTTTTTT. The genes are TRBV18 and TRBJ2-2, with D unclear. V was clipped by 5 bases and J by 4 bases, with 5 bases between them. The CDR3 spans 12 residues. Germline V gene lookup returns CDR1 KGHSH and CDR2 LQKENI.

This clonotype was recorded at least ten times. No DNA is shown, since the ends of the CDR3 on it are uncertain; the CDR3 is the one TCRdb lists. CDR3 sequence: CASSLVGTGAEQLF. The chain carries TRBV7-9 and TRBJ2-1; no DNA check was done on the table's D call, TRBD1. The CDR3 adds up to 14 amino acids, both ends counted. Germline CDR1 SEHNR, CDR2 FQNEAQ (reference sequence).

This clonotype was recorded many times. V is TRBV29-1 and J is TRBJ1-2; possible D gene TRBD1, 5 bases. Germline CDR1 is SQVTM and CDR2 is ANQGSEA. Trimming removed 6 bases at V and 5 bases at J, with 16 bases between. This CDR3 region has 13 residues. This chain's CDR3 is CSVGPELTYGYTF. CDR3 nucleotides: TGCAGCGTGGGACCGGAGTTAACTTATGGCTACACCTTC.

V and J are TRBV12-3 or TRBV12-4 and TRBJ2-1; D gene uncertain. The CDR3 spans 15 residues. CDR3 loop: CDSGLSGDFYNEQFF. In nucleotides, the CDR3 is TGTGATAGTGGTTTGTCTGGGGATTTCTATAATGAGCAGTTCTTC.